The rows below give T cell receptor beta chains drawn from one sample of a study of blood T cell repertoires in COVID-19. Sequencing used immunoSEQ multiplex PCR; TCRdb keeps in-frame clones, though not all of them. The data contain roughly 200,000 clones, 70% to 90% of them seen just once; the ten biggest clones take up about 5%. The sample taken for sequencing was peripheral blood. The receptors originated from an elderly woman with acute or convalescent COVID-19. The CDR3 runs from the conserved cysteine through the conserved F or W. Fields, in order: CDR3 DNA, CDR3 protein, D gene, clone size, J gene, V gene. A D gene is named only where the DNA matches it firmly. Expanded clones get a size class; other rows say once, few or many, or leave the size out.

DNA: TGTGCCAGCAGTTTTGGGGGGACAGGGGGCTATGGCTACACCTTC
CDR3: CASSFGGTGGYGYTF
D: TRBD1
size: NA
J: TRBJ1-2
V: TRBV28

DNA: TGTGCCACCCATATGGGCTTCGGGGGAAGCCCCTACAATGAGCAGTTCTTC
CDR3: CATHMGFGGSPYNEQFF
D: NA
size: NA
J: TRBJ2-1
V: TRBV28

DNA: TGTGCCAGCAGTTACCAGGGGTTCGAGCAGTACTTC
CDR3: CASSYQGFEQYF
D: NA
size: NA
J: TRBJ2-7
V: TRBV6-2/TRBV6-3

DNA: TGTGCCAGCAGTTATAGTAGGGGTTATACGCCCCAGCATTTT
CDR3: CASSYSRGYTPQHF
D: NA
size: NA
J: TRBJ1-5
V: TRBV6-5

DNA: TGTGCCAGCAGTTTACTGGGAGGACACCCCAACACCGGGGAGCTGTTTTTT
CDR3: CASSLLGGHPNTGELFF
D: NA
size: NA
J: TRBJ2-2
V: TRBV6-2/TRBV6-3

DNA: TGCGCCAGCAGCCATCCGGTGACCGGGGAGACAGATACGCAGTATTTT
CDR3: CASSHPVTGETDTQYF
D: NA
size: NA
J: TRBJ2-3
V: TRBV4-1

DNA: TGTGCCACCAGCAGAGATCTAACTTCAAACACTGAAGCTTTCTTT
CDR3: CATSRDLTSNTEAFF
D: NA
size: few
J: TRBJ1-1
V: TRBV15

DNA: TGTGCCAGCAGCCCGGGACTAGCGGGAGAGACCCAGTACTTC
CDR3: CASSPGLAGETQYF
D: TRBD2
size: NA
J: TRBJ2-5
V: TRBV11-3

DNA: TGTGCCAGCAGTTACGAGGGAAGGGCCGGACAGCCCCAGCATTTT
CDR3: CASSYEGRAGQPQHF
D: NA
size: NA
J: TRBJ1-5
V: TRBV6-5

DNA: TGTGCCAGCCTTCCAGGGACCCAGTACTTC
CDR3: CASLPGTQYF
D: NA
size: few
J: TRBJ2-5
V: TRBV27

DNA: TGTGCCAGCAGGCCGACAGGGGAATGGAATGAGCAGTTCTTC
CDR3: CASRPTGEWNEQFF
D: TRBD1
size: NA
J: TRBJ2-1
V: TRBV6-5

DNA: TGTGCCAGCAGTGAAGAAATACTCCAAGAGACCCAGTACTTC
CDR3: CASSEEILQETQYF
D: NA
size: NA
J: TRBJ2-5
V: TRBV2

DNA: TGTGCCAGCAGTGAAGCCTCGCAGGACAGAGGCTCCTACGAGCAGTACTTC
CDR3: CASSEASQDRGSYEQYF
D: NA
size: few
J: TRBJ2-7
V: TRBV25-1

DNA: TGTGCCAGCAGCCATCTAGCCTTCGAGCAGTACTTC
CDR3: CASSHLAFEQYF
D: NA
size: NA
J: TRBJ2-7
V: TRBV3-1/TRBV3-2

DNA: TGTGCCAGCAGTTTTTCCGGCAGGGCTGAAGCTTTCTTT
CDR3: CASSFSGRAEAFF
D: NA
size: NA
J: TRBJ1-1
V: TRBV28

DNA: TGTGCCAGTAGTATTCGGGACTCACGAAGTAATAATGAAAAACTGTTTTTT
CDR3: CASSIRDSRSNNEKLFF
D: NA
size: NA
J: TRBJ1-4
V: TRBV19

DNA: TGCAGTGCTATAGCGGGGGCCCAGCATTTT
CDR3: CSAIAGAQHF
D: NA
size: NA
J: TRBJ1-5
V: TRBV20-1

DNA: TGTGCCAGCAGCCAATCTCCGGGACAGGACTTCTATGGCTACACCTTC
CDR3: CASSQSPGQDFYGYTF
D: TRBD1
size: NA
J: TRBJ1-2
V: TRBV3-1/TRBV3-2

DNA: TGTGCCAGCAGCTTAGTTCCCGGGGGCACTGAAGCTTTCTTT
CDR3: CASSLVPGGTEAFF
D: NA
size: NA
J: TRBJ1-1
V: TRBV7-2

DNA: TGTGCCACCAGCAGGGGGGAGGGCTATGGCTACACCTTC
CDR3: CATSRGEGYGYTF
D: NA
size: NA
J: TRBJ1-2
V: TRBV15

DNA: TGTGCCAGCAGAAGACAGGGGTACAATGAGCAGTTCTTC
CDR3: CASRRQGYNEQFF
D: TRBD1
size: NA
J: TRBJ2-1
V: TRBV6-5

DNA: TGTGCCAGCAGTTTGTCAGGGGGGCATGGCTACACCTTC
CDR3: CASSLSGGHGYTF
D: TRBD1
size: NA
J: TRBJ1-2
V: TRBV27

DNA: TGTGCCAGCAGCAAAGTCCTGGGACATCAAAATTCACCCCTCCACTTT
CDR3: CASSKVLGHQNSPLHF
D: NA
size: NA
J: TRBJ1-6
V: TRBV21-1

DNA: TGTGCCAGCAGTGAGGTTACAGTCGTCAATCAGCCCCAGCATTTT
CDR3: CASSEVTVVNQPQHF
D: NA
size: NA
J: TRBJ1-5
V: TRBV2

DNA: TGCGCCAGCAGCCAGGTGACTAGTTCCAATGAGCAGTTCTTC
CDR3: CASSQVTSSNEQFF
D: NA
size: NA
J: TRBJ2-1
V: TRBV4-3

DNA: TGCGCCAGCAGCTTGGGACAGGGTGGAGATACGCAGTATTTT
CDR3: CASSLGQGGDTQYF
D: TRBD1
size: NA
J: TRBJ2-3
V: TRBV5-1

DNA: TGCAGTGCTAGTCCCACTAGGGCCCCCTACGAGCAGTACTTC
CDR3: CSASPTRAPYEQYF
D: NA
size: NA
J: TRBJ2-7
V: TRBV20-1

DNA: TGTGCCAGCAGCATTCTAAAAGCGGGGAACACCGGGGAGCTGTTTTTT
CDR3: CASSILKAGNTGELFF
D: NA
size: NA
J: TRBJ2-2
V: TRBV27

DNA: TGTGCCAGCAGACAGGCGGCACGTTATGGCTACACCTTC
CDR3: CASRQAARYGYTF
D: NA
size: NA
J: TRBJ1-2
V: TRBV6-5

DNA: TGTGCCAGTAGTGGTACAGGGGTGGGCTATAATTCACCCCTCCACTTT
CDR3: CASSGTGVGYNSPLHF
D: TRBD1
size: NA
J: TRBJ1-6
V: TRBV19

DNA: TGCAGTGCTAGTCGGGCACAGGGCAGTAATGAAAAACTGTTTTTT
CDR3: CSASRAQGSNEKLFF
D: NA
size: NA
J: TRBJ1-4
V: TRBV20-1

DNA: TGTGCCAGCTCATTGGAGGCTAGCGGGATTTACGAGCAGTACTTC
CDR3: CASSLEASGIYEQYF
D: TRBD2
size: NA
J: TRBJ2-7
V: TRBV18

DNA: TGTGCCAGCTCACCCGCTGCAGCGGGAGAGACCCAGTACTTC
CDR3: CASSPAAAGETQYF
D: NA
size: few
J: TRBJ2-5
V: TRBV18

DNA: TGTGCCACCGAACCGGGACAGGGCCGCTCTGGGGCCAACGTCCTGACTTTC
CDR3: CATEPGQGRSGANVLTF
D: TRBD1
size: once
J: TRBJ2-6
V: TRBV28

DNA: TGTGCCAGCAGCTTAGTCTCAGGGGACGGGCGAGAGACCCAGTACTTC
CDR3: CASSLVSGDGRETQYF
D: NA
size: once
J: TRBJ2-5
V: TRBV7-2

DNA: TGTGCCAGCAGCCCGTACCAAGAGACCCAGTACTTC
CDR3: CASSPYQETQYF
D: NA
size: NA
J: TRBJ2-5
V: TRBV7-9

DNA: TGTGCCAGCAGCCTCCGGGGGACGCCTAACACCGGGGAGCTGTTTTTT
CDR3: CASSLRGTPNTGELFF
D: NA
size: NA
J: TRBJ2-2
V: TRBV7-2

DNA: TGTGCCACCAGTGGAAGGGGGCTCGGGAATCAGCCCCAGCATTTT
CDR3: CATSGRGLGNQPQHF
D: TRBD1
size: NA
J: TRBJ1-5
V: TRBV24-1

DNA: TGTGCCAGCACCCCCACCTACGCGCAAGAGACCCAGTACTTC
CDR3: CASTPTYAQETQYF
D: NA
size: NA
J: TRBJ2-5
V: TRBV7-6

DNA: TGTGCCAGCAGTAGTGCGGAGGGAGGGGATAGCAATCAGCCCCAGCATTTT
CDR3: CASSSAEGGDSNQPQHF
D: NA
size: once
J: TRBJ1-5
V: TRBV28

DNA: TGCGCCAGGGGGTCTAGCGGGCCTCGCACAGATACGCAGTATTTT
CDR3: CARGSSGPRTDTQYF
D: TRBD2
size: NA
J: TRBJ2-3
V: TRBV10-1

DNA: TGCGCCAGCAGACCAGGCCGGTTAACCGGGGAGCTGTTTTTT
CDR3: CASRPGRLTGELFF
D: NA
size: NA
J: TRBJ2-2
V: TRBV5-1

DNA: TGTGCCTGGGACCGCCGACAGAACTATGGCTACACCTTC
CDR3: CAWDRRQNYGYTF
D: NA
size: NA
J: TRBJ1-2
V: TRBV30

DNA: TGTGCCAGCAGTGAACGGTGGGACACTTACTATGGCTACACCTTC
CDR3: CASSERWDTYYGYTF
D: NA
size: few
J: TRBJ1-2
V: TRBV25-1

DNA: TGTGCCGGGAAGCGGGCAGGACAGGGGGCCCTGAATTCACCCCTCCACTTT
CDR3: CAGKRAGQGALNSPLHF
D: TRBD1
size: NA
J: TRBJ1-6
V: TRBV30

DNA: TGCGCCAGCAGCCCGGGAATTAACAATGAGCAGTTCTTC
CDR3: CASSPGINNEQFF
D: NA
size: NA
J: TRBJ2-1
V: TRBV5-1

DNA: TGTGCCAGCAGCTTATTATGGGGACAGGACTATGGCTACACCTTC
CDR3: CASSLLWGQDYGYTF
D: TRBD1
size: NA
J: TRBJ1-2
V: TRBV7-9